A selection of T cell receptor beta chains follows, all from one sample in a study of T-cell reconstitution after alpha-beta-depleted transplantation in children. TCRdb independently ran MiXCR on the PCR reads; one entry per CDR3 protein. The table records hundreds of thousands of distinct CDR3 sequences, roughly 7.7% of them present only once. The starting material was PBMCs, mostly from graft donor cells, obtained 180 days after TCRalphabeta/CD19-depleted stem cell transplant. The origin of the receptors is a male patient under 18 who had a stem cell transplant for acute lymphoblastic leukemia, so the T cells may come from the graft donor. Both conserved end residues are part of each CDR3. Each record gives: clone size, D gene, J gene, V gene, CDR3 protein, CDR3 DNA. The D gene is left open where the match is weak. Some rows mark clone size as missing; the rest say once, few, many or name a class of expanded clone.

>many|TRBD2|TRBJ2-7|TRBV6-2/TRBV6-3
CASSYIRSSGGYEQYF
TGTGCCAGCAGTTATATCCGTTCTAGCGGGGGATACGAGCAGTACTTC
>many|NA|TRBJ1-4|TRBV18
CASSPDRPLEKLFF
TGTGCCAGCTCACCAGACAGACCCCTTGAAAAACTGTTTTTT
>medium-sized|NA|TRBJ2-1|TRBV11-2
CASSLELADEQFF
TGTGCCAGCAGCTTAGAACTAGCCGATGAGCAGTTCTTC
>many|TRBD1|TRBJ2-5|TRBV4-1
CASSQERTGWETQYF
TGCGCCAGCAGCCAAGAGAGGACAGGTTGGGAGACCCAGTACTTC
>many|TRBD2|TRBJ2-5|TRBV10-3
CAISATPGGRAEETQYF
TGTGCCATCAGTGCCACCCCCGGCGGGAGGGCCGAGGAGACCCAGTACTTC
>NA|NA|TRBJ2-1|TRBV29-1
CSVVGVTSYNEQFF
TGCAGCGTTGTTGGGGTTACCTCCTACAATGAGCAGTTCTTC
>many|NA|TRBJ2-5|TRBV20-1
CSARDVGGVFETQYF
TGCAGTGCTAGAGATGTAGGAGGAGTGTTTGAGACCCAGTACTTC
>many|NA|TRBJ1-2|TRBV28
CASSPSRGLYGYTF
TGTGCCAGCAGTCCCTCCAGGGGTCTATATGGCTACACCTTC
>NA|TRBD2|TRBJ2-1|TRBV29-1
CSVEGAGGHFYNEQFF
TGCAGCGTTGAAGGGGCGGGGGGACACTTCTACAATGAGCAGTTCTTC
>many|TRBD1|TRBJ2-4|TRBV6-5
CASSPNRGTAKNIQYF
TGTGCCAGCAGCCCCAACAGGGGAACGGCCAAAAACATTCAGTACTTC
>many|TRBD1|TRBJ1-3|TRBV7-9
CASSLTGGGNTIYF
TGTGCCAGCAGCTTAACAGGGGGCGGAAACACCATATATTTT
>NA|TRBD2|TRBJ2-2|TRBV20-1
CSARFRGGLTGELFF
TGCAGTGCTAGGTTTCGGGGGGGCCTCACCGGGGAGCTGTTTTTT
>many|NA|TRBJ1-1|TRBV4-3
CASSQEQNREAFF
TGCGCCAGCAGCCAAGAACAGAACAGAGAAGCTTTCTTT
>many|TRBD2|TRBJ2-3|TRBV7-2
CASSPPLLAGVRTDTQYF
TGTGCCAGCAGCCCCCCCCTCCTAGCGGGGGTGAGGACAGATACGCAGTATTTT
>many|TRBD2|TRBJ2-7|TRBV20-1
CSARPGTSGEQYF
TGCAGTGCTAGACCCGGGACTAGCGGCGAGCAGTACTTC
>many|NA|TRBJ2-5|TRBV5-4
CASSFPSGPQETQYF
TGTGCCAGCAGCTTTCCAAGCGGCCCTCAAGAGACCCAGTACTTC
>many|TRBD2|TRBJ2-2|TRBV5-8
CASSLGLAFYTGELFF
TGTGCCAGCAGCTTGGGACTAGCGTTTTACACCGGGGAGCTGTTTTTT
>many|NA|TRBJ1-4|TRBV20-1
CSASSGEGNEKLFF
TGCAGTGCTAGCAGCGGGGAGGGTAATGAAAAACTGTTTTTT
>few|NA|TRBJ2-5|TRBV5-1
CASSLTTGRETQYF
TGCGCCAGCAGCTTAACGACGGGGCGGGAGACCCAGTACTTC
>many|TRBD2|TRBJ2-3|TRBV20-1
CSASATGVAGQDTQYF
TGCAGTGCTAGCGCTACAGGAGTAGCGGGTCAAGATACGCAGTATTTT
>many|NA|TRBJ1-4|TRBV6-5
CASSYSGSNEKLFF
TGTGCCAGCAGTTATTCCGGGTCTAATGAAAAACTGTTTTTT
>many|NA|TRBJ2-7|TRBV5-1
CASKRAGSSYEQYF
TGCGCCAGCAAGAGGGCAGGAAGCTCCTACGAGCAGTACTTC
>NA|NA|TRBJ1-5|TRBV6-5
CASRQGNQPQHF
TGTGCCAGTAGACAGGGCAATCAGCCCCAGCATTTT
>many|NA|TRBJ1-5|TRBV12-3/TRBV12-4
CASSPRKGGQPQHF
TGTGCCAGCAGTCCGAGGAAGGGAGGTCAGCCCCAGCATTTT
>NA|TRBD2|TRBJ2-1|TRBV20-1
CCASRLAGGTSYNEQFF
TGCTGTGCTAGCAGGCTAGCGGGGGGGACTTCCTACAATGAGCAGTTCTTC
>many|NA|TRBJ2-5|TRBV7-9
CASSSPATERETQYF
TGTGCCAGCAGCAGCCCCGCGACAGAGAGGGAGACCCAGTACTTC
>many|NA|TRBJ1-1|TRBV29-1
CSGSPMGLEVAFF
TGCAGCGGCTCACCCATGGGACTGGAAGTAGCTTTCTTT
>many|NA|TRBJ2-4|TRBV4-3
CASSQEYLPLGVALNIQYF
TGCGCCAGCAGCCAAGAATATCTTCCTTTGGGGGTCGCATTAAACATTCAGTACTTC
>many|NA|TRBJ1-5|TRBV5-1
CASSLAGTNQPQHF
TGCGCCAGCAGCTTGGCTGGGACCAATCAGCCCCAGCATTTT
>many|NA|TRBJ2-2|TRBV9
CASRASSIPTGELFF
TGTGCCAGCCGCGCTTCTAGTATTCCCACCGGGGAGCTGTTTTTT
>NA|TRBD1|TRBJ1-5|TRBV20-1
CSARCGQGDYFSNQPQHF
TGCAGTGCTAGGTGTGGACAGGGCGACTATTTTAGCAATCAGCCCCAGCATTTT
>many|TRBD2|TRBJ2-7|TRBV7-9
CASSSLPPTSGLSYEQYF
TGTGCCAGCAGCTCCCTGCCCCCGACTAGCGGGCTGTCCTACGAGCAGTACTTC
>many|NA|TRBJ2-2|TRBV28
CASSLDSYTGELFF
TGTGCCAGCAGCCTTGACAGTTACACCGGGGAGCTGTTTTTT
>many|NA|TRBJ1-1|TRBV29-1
CSVEAGRGTEAFF
TGCAGCGTTGAGGCGGGCAGGGGCACTGAAGCTTTCTTT
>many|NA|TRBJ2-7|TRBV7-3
CASSLTDSDEQYF
TGTGCCAGCAGCTTAACTGACAGTGACGAGCAGTACTTC
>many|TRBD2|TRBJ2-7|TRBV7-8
CASSVSGRQYF
TGTGCCAGCAGCGTTAGCGGGAGACAGTACTTC
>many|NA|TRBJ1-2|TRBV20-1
CSARDRGSAACTF
TGCAGTGCTAGAGATCGCGGGTCGGCCGCTTGCACCTTC
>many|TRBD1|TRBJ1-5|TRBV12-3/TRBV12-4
CASSLAGTGSQPQHF
TGTGCCAGCAGTTTAGCTGGGACAGGGAGTCAGCCCCAGCATTTT
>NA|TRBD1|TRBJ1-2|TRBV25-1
CASSVSGQAGYTF
TGTGCCAGCAGTGTATCGGGACAGGCTGGCTACACCTTC
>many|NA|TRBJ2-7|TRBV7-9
CASSLVRGLFDEQYF
TGTGCCAGCAGCTTAGTTAGAGGCCTATTCGACGAGCAGTACTTC
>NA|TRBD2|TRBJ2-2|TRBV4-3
CASSQESGGNTGELFF
TGCGCCAGCAGCCAAGAAAGCGGGGGGAACACCGGGGAGCTGTTTTTT
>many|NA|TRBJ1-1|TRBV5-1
CASRNQGNTEAFF
TGCGCCAGCAGGAATCAGGGGAACACTGAAGCTTTCTTT
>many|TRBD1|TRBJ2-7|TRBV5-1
CASTDRGNHEQYF
TGCGCCAGCACGGACAGGGGAAACCACGAGCAGTACTTC
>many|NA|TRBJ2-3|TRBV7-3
CASSPGREDTQYF
TGTGCCAGCAGCCCTGGACGGGAAGATACGCAGTATTTT
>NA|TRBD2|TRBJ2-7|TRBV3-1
CASSEGGGAGVNF
TGTGCCAGCAGCGAAGGAGGGGGAGCGGGGGTGAACTTC
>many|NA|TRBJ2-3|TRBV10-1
CASSESAFPDTQYF
TGCGCCAGCAGTGAGTCGGCTTTCCCAGATACGCAGTATTTT
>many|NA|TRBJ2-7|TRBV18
CASTRTDSYEQYF
TGTGCCAGCACCCGGACAGACTCCTACGAGCAGTACTTC